The clone carrying this T cell receptor (beta chain) has more than one count but fewer than ten. These data are taken from a study of T cells after yellow fever vaccination. The overall study: Preparing low-cell-number fractions relied on SMART-Seq v4 Ultra Low Input.

TCRdb analysed the 5' RACE reads with MiXCR anew, one entry per CDR3 protein. The table lists fewer than 400,000 distinct CDR3 sequences, around 6.5% of them singletons. The TCR originated in a man aged 30 to 39 who received the YFV17D yellow fever vaccine. Sequences were derived from PBMCs, sampled 5 days after the yellow fever booster vaccination.

CDR3 nucleotide sequence: TGCAGCGTCGCTGGACTAGCGGGAGTAGATACGCAGTATTTT. Its protein product is CSVAGLAGVDTQYF. The genes are TRBV29-1 and TRBJ2-3; TRBD2 matches 13 bases. CDR1 and CDR2 (germline): SQVTM, ANQGSEA. V lost 6 bases to trimming and J lost 5 bases; unmatched junction nucleotides: 5. The CDR3 covers 14 residues.